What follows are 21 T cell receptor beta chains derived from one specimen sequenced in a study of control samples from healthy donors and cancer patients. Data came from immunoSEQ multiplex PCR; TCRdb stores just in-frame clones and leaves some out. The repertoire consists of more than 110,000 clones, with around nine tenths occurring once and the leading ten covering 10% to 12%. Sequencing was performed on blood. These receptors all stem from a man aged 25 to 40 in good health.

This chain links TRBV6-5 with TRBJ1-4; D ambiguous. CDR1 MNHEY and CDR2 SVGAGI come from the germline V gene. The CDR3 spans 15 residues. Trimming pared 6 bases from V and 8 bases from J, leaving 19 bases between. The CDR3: CASRSQTTLGEKLFF. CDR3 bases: TGTGCCAGCAGATCGCAGACCACGCTGGGAGAAAAACTGTTTTTT.

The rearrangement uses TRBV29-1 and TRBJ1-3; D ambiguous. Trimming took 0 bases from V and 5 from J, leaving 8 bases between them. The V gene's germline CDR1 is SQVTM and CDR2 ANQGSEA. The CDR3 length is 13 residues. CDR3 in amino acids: CSVEDRRRNTIYF. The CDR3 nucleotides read TGCAGCGTTGAAGATCGTCGACGAAACACCATATATTTT.

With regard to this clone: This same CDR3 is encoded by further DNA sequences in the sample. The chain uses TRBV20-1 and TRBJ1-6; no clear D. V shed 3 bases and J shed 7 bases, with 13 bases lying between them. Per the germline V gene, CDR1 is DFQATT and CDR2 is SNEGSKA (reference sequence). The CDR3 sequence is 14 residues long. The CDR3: CSASKQLDNSPLHF. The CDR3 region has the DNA TGCAGTGCTAGTAAACAGTTAGACAATTCACCCCTCCACTTT.

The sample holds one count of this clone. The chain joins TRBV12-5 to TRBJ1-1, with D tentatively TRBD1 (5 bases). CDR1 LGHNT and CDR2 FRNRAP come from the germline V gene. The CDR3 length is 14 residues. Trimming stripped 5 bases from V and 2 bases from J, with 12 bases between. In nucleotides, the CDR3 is TGTGCTAGTGGTCTCTGGGGCGCAAACACTGAAGCTTTCTTT. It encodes CASGLWGANTEAFF.

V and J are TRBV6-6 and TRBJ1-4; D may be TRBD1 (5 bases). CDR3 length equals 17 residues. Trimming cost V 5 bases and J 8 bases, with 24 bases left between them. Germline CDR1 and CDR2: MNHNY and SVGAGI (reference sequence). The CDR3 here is CASSRLPDGTFKEKLFF. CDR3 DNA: TGTGCCAGCAGTCGCCTGCCCGACGGGACCTTTAAGGAAAAACTGTTTTTT.

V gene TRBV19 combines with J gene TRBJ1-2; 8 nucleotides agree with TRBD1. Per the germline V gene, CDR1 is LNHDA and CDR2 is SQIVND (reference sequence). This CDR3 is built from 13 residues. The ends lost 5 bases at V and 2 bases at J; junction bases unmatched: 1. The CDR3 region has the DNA TGTGCCAGTAGTTACAGGGGGAACTATGGCTACACCTTC. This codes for CASSYRGNYGYTF.

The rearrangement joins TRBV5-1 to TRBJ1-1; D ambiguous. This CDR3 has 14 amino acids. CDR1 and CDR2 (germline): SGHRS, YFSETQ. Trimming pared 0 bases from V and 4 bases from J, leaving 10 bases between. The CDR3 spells CASSLVPGGTEAFF. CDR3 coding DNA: TGCGCCAGCAGCTTGGTTCCCGGCGGCACTGAAGCTTTCTTT.

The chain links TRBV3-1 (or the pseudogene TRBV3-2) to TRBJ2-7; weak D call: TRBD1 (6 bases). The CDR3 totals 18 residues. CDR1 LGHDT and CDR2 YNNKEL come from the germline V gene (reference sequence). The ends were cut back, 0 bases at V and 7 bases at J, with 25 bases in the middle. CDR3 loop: CASSQDDRGHIPLGEQYF. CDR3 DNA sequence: TGTGCCAGCAGCCAAGATGATAGGGGACATATCCCTTTGGGGGAGCAGTACTTC.

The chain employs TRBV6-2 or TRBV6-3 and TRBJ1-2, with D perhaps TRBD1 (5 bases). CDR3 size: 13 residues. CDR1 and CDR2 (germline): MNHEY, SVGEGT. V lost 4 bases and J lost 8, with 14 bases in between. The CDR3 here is CASSLPGPRGYTF. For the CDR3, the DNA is TGTGCCAGCAGTTTGCCGGGGCCGAGGGGCTACACCTTC.

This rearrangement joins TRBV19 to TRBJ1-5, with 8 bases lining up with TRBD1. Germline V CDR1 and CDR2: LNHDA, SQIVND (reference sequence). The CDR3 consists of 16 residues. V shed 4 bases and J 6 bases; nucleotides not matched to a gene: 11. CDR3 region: CASSNGSGGAGQPQHF. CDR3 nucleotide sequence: TGTGCCAGTAGTAATGGGTCAGGGGGCGCGGGTCAGCCCCAGCATTTT.

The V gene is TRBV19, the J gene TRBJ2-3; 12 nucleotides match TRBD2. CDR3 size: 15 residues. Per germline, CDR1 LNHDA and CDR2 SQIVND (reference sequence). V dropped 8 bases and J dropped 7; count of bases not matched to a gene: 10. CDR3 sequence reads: CASEQTSGSGNTQYF. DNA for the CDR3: TGTGCCAGTGAGCAGACTAGCGGGAGTGGAAATACGCAGTATTTT.

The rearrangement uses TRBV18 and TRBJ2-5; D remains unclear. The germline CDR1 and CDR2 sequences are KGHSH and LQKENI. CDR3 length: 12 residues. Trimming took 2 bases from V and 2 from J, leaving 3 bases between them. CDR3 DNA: TGTGCCAGCTCACCAGAACAAGAGACCCAGTACTTC. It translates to CASSPEQETQYF.

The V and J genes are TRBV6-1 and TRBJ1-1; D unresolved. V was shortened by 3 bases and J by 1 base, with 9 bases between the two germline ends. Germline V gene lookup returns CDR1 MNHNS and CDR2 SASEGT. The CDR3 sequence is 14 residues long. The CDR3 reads CASSDRGRNTEAFF. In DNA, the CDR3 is TGTGCCAGCAGTGACCGCGGACGGAACACTGAAGCTTTCTTT.

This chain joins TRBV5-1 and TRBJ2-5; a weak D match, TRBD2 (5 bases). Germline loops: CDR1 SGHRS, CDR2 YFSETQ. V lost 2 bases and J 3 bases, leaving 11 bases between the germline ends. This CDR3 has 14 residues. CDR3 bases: TGCGCCAGCAGCTTAGAGTGGACTGAAGAGACCCAGTACTTC. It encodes CASSLEWTEETQYF. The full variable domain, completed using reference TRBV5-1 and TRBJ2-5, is KAGVTQTPRYLIKTRGQQVTLSCSPISGHRSVSWYQQTPGQGLQFLFEYFSETQRNKGNFPGRFSGRQFSNSRSEMNVSTLELGDSALYLCASSLEWTEETQYFGPGTRLLVL.

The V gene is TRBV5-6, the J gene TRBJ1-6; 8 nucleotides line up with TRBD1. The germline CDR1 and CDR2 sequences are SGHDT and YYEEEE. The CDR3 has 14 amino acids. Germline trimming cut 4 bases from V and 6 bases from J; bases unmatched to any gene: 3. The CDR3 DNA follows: TGTGCCAGCAGCCATGGACAGGGTAATTCACCCCTCCACTTT. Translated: CASSHGQGNSPLHF. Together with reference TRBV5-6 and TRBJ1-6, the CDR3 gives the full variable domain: DAGVTQSPTHLIKTRGQQVTLRCSPKSGHDTVSWYQQALGQGPQFIFQYYEEEERQRGNFPDRFSGHQFPNYSSELNVNALLLGDSALYLCASSHGQGNSPLHFGNGTRLTVT.

CDR3 DNA: TGTGCCAGCAGGAAGAGACAGGGGGCCTATGGCTACACCTTC. This translates into CASRKRQGAYGYTF. The gene calls are TRBV28 and TRBJ1-2; 10 nucleotides agree with TRBD1. After removal of 6 bases from V and 4 bases from J, the junction contained 5 bases not matched to a gene. Germline CDR1 reads MDHEN; CDR2 reads SYDVKM. The CDR3 has 14 amino acids.

The CDR3 is CASSSPTSITYEQYF. CDR3 DNA: TGTGCCAGCAGCTCCCCCACTAGCATCACCTACGAGCAGTACTTC. The V gene is TRBV7-9, the J gene TRBJ2-7, with a possible D match to TRBD2 (6 bases). CDR1 and CDR2 from the germline V gene are SEHNR and FQNEAQ (reference sequence). The CDR3 totals 15 residues. The V end was cut by 4 bases, the J end by 2 bases, with 15 bases between.

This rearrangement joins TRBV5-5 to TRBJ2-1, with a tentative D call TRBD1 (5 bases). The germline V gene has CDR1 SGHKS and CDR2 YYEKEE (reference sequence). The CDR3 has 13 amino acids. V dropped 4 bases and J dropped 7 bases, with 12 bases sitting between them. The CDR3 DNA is TGTGCCAGCAGCCCCAGGGTTACTAATGAGCAGTTCTTC. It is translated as CASSPRVTNEQFF. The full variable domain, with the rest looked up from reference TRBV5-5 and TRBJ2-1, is DAGVTQSPTHLIKTRGQQVTLRCSPISGHKSVSWYQQVLGQGPQFIFQYYEKEERGRGNFPDRFSARQFPNYSSELNVNALLLGDSALYLCASSPRVTNEQFFGPGTRLTVL.

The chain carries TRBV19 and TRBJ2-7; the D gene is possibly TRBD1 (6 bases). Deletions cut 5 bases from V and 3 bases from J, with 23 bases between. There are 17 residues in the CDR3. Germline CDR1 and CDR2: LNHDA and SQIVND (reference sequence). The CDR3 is CASSPTPIGTPVYEQYF. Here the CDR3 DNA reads TGTGCCAGTAGTCCCACACCGATCGGGACACCTGTCTACGAGCAGTACTTC.

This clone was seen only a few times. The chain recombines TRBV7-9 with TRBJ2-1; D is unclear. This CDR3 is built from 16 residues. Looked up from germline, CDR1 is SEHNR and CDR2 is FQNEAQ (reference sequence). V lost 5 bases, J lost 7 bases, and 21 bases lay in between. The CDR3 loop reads CASSRKNLGLGNEQFF. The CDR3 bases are TGTGCCAGCAGCCGAAAGAACTTGGGTCTGGGTAATGAGCAGTTCTTC. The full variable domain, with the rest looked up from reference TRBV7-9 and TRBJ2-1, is DTGVSQNPRHKITKRGQNVTFRCDPISEHNRLYWYRQTLGQGPEFLTYFQNEAQLEKSRLLSDRFSAERPKGSFSTLEIQRTEQGDSAMYLCASSRKNLGLGNEQFFGPGTRLTVL.

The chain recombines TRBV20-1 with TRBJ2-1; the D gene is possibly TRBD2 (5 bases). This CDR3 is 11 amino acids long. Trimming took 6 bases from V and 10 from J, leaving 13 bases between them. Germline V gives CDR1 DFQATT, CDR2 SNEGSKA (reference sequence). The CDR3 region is CSAGLSGEQFF. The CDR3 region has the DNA TGCAGTGCGGGTCTGAGCGGAGAGCAGTTCTTC.